These 20 T cell receptor beta chains were sequenced from one sample in a study of regulatory dendritic cells for organ transplantation. The antigens these receptors bind are not known. Sorted T cells were CFSE-labeled and cultured five to six days with allogeneic regulatory or mature dendritic cells at 1:10. The repertoire was sequenced with immunoSEQ multiplex PCR; TCRdb's copy has only in-frame clones and lacks some. The data contain around 19,000 clones, 70% to 90% of them singletons. Source material: naive CD4+ T cells from blood cultured with regulatory dendritic cells. The subset here: CD45RA+ naive T cells. These receptors were taken from a human donor in good health.

The rearrangement joins TRBV2 to TRBJ2-5; TRBD2 might be the D (6 bases). The germline CDR1 and CDR2 sequences are SNHLY and FYNNEI. There are 13 residues in the CDR3. V was cut by 6 bases and J by 4 bases, with 12 bases left in between. The CDR3 loop reads CASRIGGSETQYF. CDR3 DNA: TGTGCCAGCAGGATTGGGGGGTCAGAGACCCAGTACTTC.

V usage is TRBV7-9 and J usage is TRBJ2-7, with 8 bases matching TRBD1. The CDR3 runs to 12 residues. V was clipped by 5 bases and J by 6 bases; unmatched bases: 3. Per the germline V gene, CDR1 is SEHNR and CDR2 is FQNEAQ (reference sequence). This CDR3 reads CASSGDRGEQYF. CDR3 DNA: TGTGCCAGCAGCGGAGACAGGGGCGAGCAGTACTTC.

The chain is built from TRBV7-2 and TRBJ1-2; no firm D call. This CDR3 region has 15 residues. CDR1 SGHTA and CDR2 FQGNSA come from the germline V gene. The V and J ends lost 4 bases and 0 bases respectively, with 12 bases between them. The DNA for the CDR3 is TGTGCCAGCAGCTACCAACAGAACTCTAACTATGGCTACACCTTC. The encoded protein is CASSYQQNSNYGYTF.

The chain couples TRBV18 to TRBJ2-5, with 14 nucleotides matching TRBD2. Trimming removed 4 bases from V and 7 bases from J; junction bases left unmatched: 8. CDR3 length: 16 residues. Germline assignment: CDR1 KGHSH and CDR2 LQKENI. CDR3 in amino acids: CASSLLTSGRGWTQYF. The CDR3 DNA follows: TGTGCCAGCTCACTCTTGACTAGCGGGAGGGGATGGACCCAGTACTTC.

CDR3 protein: CAWSITKNTEAFF. In nucleotides, the CDR3 is TGTGCCTGGAGTATTACAAAGAACACTGAAGCTTTCTTT. The chain combines TRBV30 with TRBJ1-1; D ambiguous. The CDR3 has 13 amino acids. In germline, CDR1 is GTSNPN, CDR2 SVGIG (reference sequence). V lost 2 bases and J 1 base, leaving 8 bases between the germline ends.

This rearrangement joins TRBV27 to TRBJ2-7, with 7 bases identical to TRBD2. CDR1 and CDR2 (germline): MNHEY, SMNVEV (reference sequence). The V gene end was trimmed by 1 base and the J gene end by 0 bases; junction bases not matched to a gene: 3. CDR3 length: 15 residues. As DNA, the CDR3 is TGTGCCAGCAGTTTATACAGCGGGGCCTCCTACGAGCAGTACTTC. Protein product: CASSLYSGASYEQYF.

The chain uses TRBV15 and TRBJ1-5; 7 nucleotides line up with TRBD1. This CDR3 is built from 15 residues. Germline-derived CDR1 and CDR2 are LNHNV and YYDKDF (reference sequence). V lost 2 bases and J lost 8; bases outside the gene matches: 9. CDR3 nucleotide sequence: TGTGCCACCAGCAGACGGGGCACAGGGGACGAGCCCCAGCATTTT. Amino acids: CATSRRGTGDEPQHF.

The CDR3 reads CASSEWVRGEKLFF. CDR3 bases: TGTGCCAGCAGTGAATGGGTACGAGGTGAAAAACTGTTTTTT. J is TRBJ1-4 and V is TRBV6-5; no reliable D call. The length of the CDR3 is 14 residues. Germline values: CDR1 MNHEY, CDR2 SVGAGI. V dropped 5 bases and J dropped 7 bases, with 14 bases sitting between them.

This chain connects TRBV5-6 to TRBJ2-3; no firm D call. Between the trimmed V and J ends, which lost 0 bases and 5 bases, there was a span of 7 bases. The germline gives CDR1 SGHDT, CDR2 YYEEEE. The CDR3 loop spans 13 amino acids. The CDR3 coding sequence is TGTGCCAGCAGCTTGGCCGACGGAGATACGCAGTATTTT. Translating it yields CASSLADGDTQYF.

In regard to this clone: The germline gene is not matched at one end of the junction; a read error may be the cause. The DNA for the CDR3 is TGCAGTCATACTGGACTAGCCTACGTCTTC. Residues: CSHTGLAYVF. The chain joins TRBV20-1 to TRBJ2-1; 8 positions match TRBD2. This CDR3 spans 10 amino acids. Germline-derived CDR1 and CDR2 are DFQATT and SNEGSKA (reference sequence).

The chain recombines TRBV6-1 with TRBJ1-6; no firm D call. Germline CDR1 and CDR2: MNHNS and SASEGT. The CDR3 spans 15 residues. V was clipped by 2 bases and J by 6 bases, with 11 bases between them. CDR3 nucleotide sequence: TGTGCCAGCAGTGAACCCGGGTATGGTAATTCACCCCTCCACTTT. Translated, it gives CASSEPGYGNSPLHF.

The chain joins TRBV29-1 to TRBJ1-4; D not certain. This CDR3 has 13 amino acids. The germline gives CDR1 SQVTM, CDR2 ANQGSEA. Trimming removed 5 bases from V and 2 bases from J, with 9 bases in between. The CDR3 loop reads CSVIPATNEKLFF. The CDR3 nucleotides are TGCAGCGTTATTCCGGCCACTAATGAAAAACTGTTTTTT.

This chain joins TRBV5-1 and TRBJ1-6, with D uncertain. Germline V gene sequence: CDR1 SGHRS, CDR2 YFSETQ. This CDR3 comprises 15 residues. Trimming left V 0 bases short and J 3 bases short, with 7 bases between. As DNA, the CDR3 is TGCGCCAGCAGCTTGGAGCCTCTCTATAATTCACCCCTCCACTTT. Protein: CASSLEPLYNSPLHF.

J is TRBJ2-3 and V is TRBV19; 11 bases fit TRBD2. V shed 3 bases and J 2 bases; nucleotides not matched to a gene: 10. The CDR3 contains 18 residues. The germline CDR1 and CDR2 sequences are LNHDA and SQIVND (reference sequence). CDR3: CASSIKRLAGGPTDTQYF. CDR3 bases: TGTGCCAGTAGTATTAAAAGGCTAGCGGGGGGACCCACAGATACGCAGTATTTT.

This clone was seen only once. The chain recombines TRBV7-2 with TRBJ2-3; D is unresolved. Germline V CDR1 and CDR2: SGHTA, FQGNSA. This CDR3 is 14 amino acids long. V lost 3 bases to trimming and J lost 2 bases, with 9 bases between them. CDR3 loop: CASSLSLFTDTQYF. The CDR3 region has the DNA TGTGCCAGCAGCTTGAGTCTCTTCACAGATACGCAGTATTTT. Complete variable domain (other parts from reference TRBV7-2 and TRBJ2-3): GAGVSQSPSNKVTEKGKDVELRCDPISGHTALYWYRQSLGQGLEFLIYFQGNSAPDKSGLPSDRFSAERTGGSVSTLTIQRTQQEDSAVYLCASSLSLFTDTQYFGPGTRLTVL.

This chain connects TRBV28 to TRBJ2-7; D might be TRBD1 (6 bases). The CDR3 length is 13 residues. The germline gives CDR1 MDHEN, CDR2 SYDVKM. Trimming pared 7 bases from V and 6 bases from J, leaving 16 bases between. CDR3 sequence: CASIGQGQGEQYF. CDR3 nucleotide sequence: TGTGCCAGCATAGGTCAGGGGCAGGGCGAGCAGTACTTC.

The chain links TRBV6-5 to TRBJ1-6; 7 bases agree with TRBD1. This CDR3 is built from 14 residues. With V trimmed by 6 bases and J by 7 bases, 6 bases remained unmatched. Germline V lookup: CDR1 MNHEY, CDR2 SVGAGI. The CDR3 is CASSTGTANSPLHF. The CDR3 DNA sequence: TGTGCCAGCAGCACCGGGACAGCGAATTCACCCCTCCACTTT.

Points on this clone: Other DNA sequences of this sample code for an identical CDR3. This chain links TRBV7-2 with TRBJ2-3, with TRBD2 identical over 10 bases. Germline lookup yields CDR1 SGHTA and CDR2 FQGNSA. Losses at the gene ends were 1 base for V and 7 bases for J; bases not matched to a gene: 8. This CDR3 region has 16 residues. The CDR3 loop is CASSLVERGGRNTQYF. CDR3 bases: TGTGCCAGCAGCTTAGTGGAGCGGGGGGGCAGGAATACGCAGTATTTT.

The chain has TRBV6-5 and TRBJ1-2; D remains unclear. This CDR3 contains 12 residues. V was shortened by 5 bases and J by 7 bases, with 11 bases between the two germline ends. CDR1 is MNHEY, CDR2 SVGAGI, per germline. CDR3 loop: CASSRPPGGYTF. The CDR3 bases are TGTGCCAGCAGTCGGCCCCCAGGTGGCTACACCTTC.

The chain employs TRBV5-1 and TRBJ2-3; TRBD2 is a possible D gene (5 bases). This CDR3 has 16 residues. Germline assignment: CDR1 SGHRS and CDR2 YFSETQ. Trimming removed 4 bases at V and 0 bases at J, with 15 bases between. The CDR3 DNA reads TGCGCCAGCAGCCCCAGGACGGGAACTAGCACAGATACGCAGTATTTT. Protein sequence: CASSPRTGTSTDTQYF.